This T cell receptor (beta chain) was found in a study of T cells in women clearing cervical HPV infection. Overall study context: Women with histologically confirmed HPV16-related CIN3 or worse, 2 with invasive cancer, served as cases. Controls' single incident HPV16 infection cleared within 12 months without precancer. HLA type stays a possible confounder, typing being limited.

The CDR3 is made up of 14 amino acids. CDR1 is KGHSY, CDR2 FQNENV, per germline. The germline V and J ends were trimmed by 0 bases and 5 bases, with 11 bases remaining between them. Dot-blot hybridization genotyped cervical HPV amplified with MY09/MY11 PCR. Produced via immunoSEQ multiplex PCR; TCRdb's table is partial and in-frame only. The clone table shows roughly 15,000 clones, with the ten largest holding about 8%. To note about this clone: The read is 3 residues too short to cover the CDR3 end, so that end is filled in from the germline J gene.

J is TRBJ2-7 and V is TRBV16; D remains unclear. Sequenced material: blood buffy coat. This TCR came from a woman aged 18 to 75 with a cervical HPV16 infection that either progressed to CIN3+ or cleared (not recorded which). The sequenced part of the CDR3 DNA is TGTGCCAGCAGCCAATCTAGGGCAGGCCACGAG. It codes for CASSQSRAGHE. The whole CDR3 sequence is CASSQSRAGHEQYF.